The rows below give T cell receptor beta chains drawn from one sample of a study of blood T cell repertoires in COVID-19. This table comes from immunoSEQ multiplex PCR, and its TCRdb copy is limited to in-frame clones, with some not included. The sample carries some 320,000 clones, more than 70% recorded once. The sequencing sample was made of PBMCs or T cells enriched from blood (not recorded which). Receptors originate from a woman aged 25 to 39 who had recovered from COVID-19. CDR3s include the opening cysteine and the closing phenylalanine or tryptophan. D genes are given only for firm matches. Clone size, where shown, is once, few, many, or a class for clones that have expanded.

D: NA
V: TRBV6-5
J: TRBJ1-5
size: NA
DNA: TGTGCCAGCAGTTACGTCGGCGGGTCAGGGCCCCAGCATTTT
CDR3: CASSYVGGSGPQHF

D: NA
V: TRBV7-2
J: TRBJ1-6
size: NA
DNA: TGTGCCAGCACCGAACAGGGTCCTAATAATTCACCCCTCCACTTT
CDR3: CASTEQGPNNSPLHF

D: NA
V: TRBV11-3
J: TRBJ1-1
size: many
DNA: TGTGCCAGCAGCTCCCCCCGACAGAAAAAAGCTTTCTTT
CDR3: CASSSPRQKKAFF

D: NA
V: TRBV2
J: TRBJ1-1
size: NA
DNA: TGTGCCAGCACCGAGGGTAAGAACACTGAAGCTTTCTTT
CDR3: CASTEGKNTEAFF

D: NA
V: TRBV28
J: TRBJ1-6
size: NA
DNA: TGTGCCAGCAGTCCAGATTCAGGGTACCATAATTCACCCCTCCACTTT
CDR3: CASSPDSGYHNSPLHF

D: TRBD1
V: TRBV19
J: TRBJ2-5
size: NA
DNA: TGTGCCAGTAGTATAGATGGACAGGGGAAGACCCAGTACTTC
CDR3: CASSIDGQGKTQYF

D: TRBD1
V: TRBV24-1
J: TRBJ1-2
size: NA
DNA: TGTGCCGCCTCGACAGGGTTTGGCTACACCTTC
CDR3: CAASTGFGYTF

D: TRBD2
V: TRBV11-3
J: TRBJ2-3
size: NA
DNA: TGTGCCAGCAGCTCTCTTCTGGCGGGGGGGTCAGATACGCAGTATTTT
CDR3: CASSSLLAGGSDTQYF

D: TRBD2
V: TRBV7-6
J: TRBJ2-2
size: once
DNA: TGTGCCAGCAGCTTTCGGTATCGGGGGGAGGACACCGGGGAGCTGTTTTTT
CDR3: CASSFRYRGEDTGELFF

D: NA
V: TRBV4-2
J: TRBJ1-1
size: NA
DNA: TGTGCCAGCAGCGGGGCCCGGTTGAATTTTGAAGCTTTCTTT
CDR3: CASSGARLNFEAFF

D: NA
V: TRBV3-1/TRBV3-2
J: TRBJ1-4
size: NA
DNA: TGTGCCAGCAGCCACCGGGGGGCGGGCGAAAAACTGTTTTTT
CDR3: CASSHRGAGEKLFF

D: NA
V: TRBV18
J: TRBJ2-7
size: NA
DNA: TGTGCCAGCTCACCTCCCGACAGGACCTACGAGCAGTACTTC
CDR3: CASSPPDRTYEQYF

D: NA
V: TRBV7-8
J: TRBJ2-1
size: NA
DNA: TGTGCCAGCAGCCGCGTTCCGGGTGAGCAGTTCTTC
CDR3: CASSRVPGEQFF

D: NA
V: TRBV5-4
J: TRBJ1-2
size: NA
DNA: TGTGCCAGCAGCCATCCGCGGAGCTATGGCTACACCTTC
CDR3: CASSHPRSYGYTF

D: NA
V: TRBV6-5
J: TRBJ1-5
size: NA
DNA: TGTGCCAGCAGCCGCTGGGGGGGTGGGAATCAGCCCCAGCATTTT
CDR3: CASSRWGGGNQPQHF

D: TRBD2
V: TRBV10-3
J: TRBJ2-1
size: NA
DNA: TGTGCCATCAGTGACGCGGGGGTATTAAACAATGAGCAGTTCTTC
CDR3: CAISDAGVLNNEQFF

D: NA
V: TRBV2
J: TRBJ2-1
size: NA
DNA: TGTGCCAGCAGTTTAACAGGTCTTGGCTACAATGAGCAGTTCTTC
CDR3: CASSLTGLGYNEQFF

D: TRBD1
V: TRBV19
J: TRBJ1-2
size: NA
DNA: TGTGCCAGTAGTATCGGACAGGGCTACGGCTACACCTTC
CDR3: CASSIGQGYGYTF

D: NA
V: TRBV25-1
J: TRBJ1-1
size: NA
DNA: TGTGCCAGCAGTGATTCCCGACTCGGGGGCACTGAAGCTTTCTTT
CDR3: CASSDSRLGGTEAFF

D: NA
V: TRBV28
J: TRBJ1-2
size: NA
DNA: TGTGCCAGCAGTCCGGGGGGGCGAAACTATGGCTACACCTTC
CDR3: CASSPGGRNYGYTF

D: TRBD1
V: TRBV2
J: TRBJ2-7
size: NA
DNA: TGTGCCAGCACCGGGACAGGGGGATTGAACGAGCAGTACTTC
CDR3: CASTGTGGLNEQYF

D: TRBD1
V: TRBV4-2
J: TRBJ1-3
size: NA
DNA: TGTGCCAGCAGCCAAGGGAGGACAGGGATTGGAAACACCATATATTTT
CDR3: CASSQGRTGIGNTIYF

D: NA
V: TRBV7-2
J: TRBJ1-5
size: NA
DNA: TGTGCCAGCACCCCCTTTCGGGGGACGGACCAGCCCCAGCATTTT
CDR3: CASTPFRGTDQPQHF

D: TRBD2
V: TRBV4-3
J: TRBJ2-5
size: once
DNA: TGCGCCAGCAGCCTGGGGACTAGCGGGGAAGAGACCCAGTACTTC
CDR3: CASSLGTSGEETQYF

D: NA
V: TRBV7-9
J: TRBJ2-7
size: NA
DNA: TGTGCCAGCAGCCCCCCCCGACAGGGGAGGGCCGAGCAGTACTTC
CDR3: CASSPPRQGRAEQYF

D: NA
V: TRBV7-3
J: TRBJ1-1
size: NA
DNA: TGTGCCAGCAGCCAACAGGGTCCGAACACTGAAGCTTTCTTT
CDR3: CASSQQGPNTEAFF

D: NA
V: TRBV15
J: TRBJ1-2
size: NA
DNA: TGTGCCACCAGTCCCAGCGGCGGGTTCTATGGCTACACCTTC
CDR3: CATSPSGGFYGYTF

D: NA
V: TRBV7-9
J: TRBJ2-7
size: NA
DNA: TGTGCCAGCAGCTCCATCCCCGGGGGAACCTACGAGCAGTACTTC
CDR3: CASSSIPGGTYEQYF

D: NA
V: TRBV10-3
J: TRBJ2-3
size: NA
DNA: TGTGCCATCACCCAAAGAGGGGGGGCCCAAGATACGCAGTATTTT
CDR3: CAITQRGGAQDTQYF

D: NA
V: TRBV2
J: TRBJ2-7
size: few
DNA: TGTGCCAGCAGTACTAGCCCAGGTTACGAGCAGTACTTC
CDR3: CASSTSPGYEQYF

D: NA
V: TRBV5-1
J: TRBJ2-7
size: once
DNA: TGCGCCAGCAGCCTCCCAGGGGACGAGCAGTACTTC
CDR3: CASSLPGDEQYF

D: NA
V: TRBV5-8
J: TRBJ1-3
size: NA
DNA: TGTGCCAGCAGCTGGGGGGGAGTCTCTGGAAACACCATATATTTT
CDR3: CASSWGGVSGNTIYF

D: NA
V: TRBV7-9
J: TRBJ1-2
size: NA
DNA: TGTGCCAGCAGCTTAGCCTCGGCTAACTATGGCTACACCTTC
CDR3: CASSLASANYGYTF

D: NA
V: TRBV4-1
J: TRBJ2-7
size: NA
DNA: TGCGCCAGCAGCCGAGATTCTTCCTACGAGCAGTACTTC
CDR3: CASSRDSSYEQYF

D: TRBD1
V: TRBV3-1/TRBV3-2
J: TRBJ1-3
size: NA
DNA: TGTGCCAGCAGCCAAGATGGAGAGGGGGCAACTAGAAACACCATATATTTT
CDR3: CASSQDGEGATRNTIYF

D: NA
V: TRBV4-2
J: TRBJ1-3
size: few
DNA: TGTGCCAGCAGCCAAGAAGCGTTAGAGTATCGAAACACCATATATTTT
CDR3: CASSQEALEYRNTIYF

D: NA
V: TRBV12-3/TRBV12-4
J: TRBJ2-7
size: NA
DNA: TGTGCCAGCAGTTTTCCTTCCTACGAGCAGTACTTC
CDR3: CASSFPSYEQYF

D: NA
V: TRBV5-1
J: TRBJ2-3
size: NA
DNA: TGCGCCAGCAGGTTGGGAGCTAACACAGATACGCAGTATTTT
CDR3: CASRLGANTDTQYF

D: NA
V: TRBV7-6
J: TRBJ1-1
size: NA
DNA: TGTGCCAGCAGCTTAGCCTCGGACAGAAGTTTGTTCTTT
CDR3: CASSLASDRSLFF

D: TRBD2
V: TRBV7-2
J: TRBJ2-7
size: NA
DNA: TGTGCCAGCAGCTTACGACTAGCGGGCTACTACGAGCAGTACTTC
CDR3: CASSLRLAGYYEQYF

D: TRBD1
V: TRBV5-8
J: TRBJ1-1
size: NA
DNA: TGTGCCAGCAGCCCCGGACAGGGGGTGACTGAAGCTTTCTTT
CDR3: CASSPGQGVTEAFF

D: NA
V: TRBV20-1
J: TRBJ1-4
size: NA
DNA: TGCAGTGCTAGTCGACAGCCCCGTAATGAAAAACTGTTTTTT
CDR3: CSASRQPRNEKLFF

D: NA
V: TRBV15
J: TRBJ1-1
size: NA
DNA: TGTGCCACCAGCAGGGGGAACAGGGCTATTAATGAAGCTTTCTTT
CDR3: CATSRGNRAINEAFF

D: TRBD2
V: TRBV5-4
J: TRBJ2-1
size: few
DNA: TGTGCCAGCAGCTTTAGCGGGGGGGCTGGCAATGAGCAGTTCTTC
CDR3: CASSFSGGAGNEQFF

D: TRBD1
V: TRBV6-6
J: TRBJ2-5
size: NA
DNA: TGTGCCAGCAGACGGGGGACAGGGGGCCAGGAGACCCAGTACTTC
CDR3: CASRRGTGGQETQYF

D: TRBD1
V: TRBV11-2
J: TRBJ2-5
size: NA
DNA: TGTGCCAGCAGCCGGCTTCCACAGGGGGCGAACCAAGAGACCCAGTACTTC
CDR3: CASSRLPQGANQETQYF

D: TRBD1
V: TRBV2
J: TRBJ1-5
size: NA
DNA: TGTGCCAGCAGACAGGGGGCGGGTCAGCCCCAGCATTTT
CDR3: CASRQGAGQPQHF

D: TRBD1
V: TRBV6-2/TRBV6-3
J: TRBJ1-1
size: NA
DNA: TGTGCCAGCAGTCGCGGGACGAACAGGGGGAACACTGAAGCTTTCTTT
CDR3: CASSRGTNRGNTEAFF

D: TRBD1
V: TRBV2
J: TRBJ2-3
size: NA
DNA: TGTGCCAGCAAGGGACAGGCTGGCACAGATACGCAGTATTTT
CDR3: CASKGQAGTDTQYF

D: TRBD2
V: TRBV7-8
J: TRBJ2-1
size: NA
DNA: TGTGCCAGCAGCTTAGCAAGGCTAGCGGGGGTCCTCAATGAGCAGTTCTTC
CDR3: CASSLARLAGVLNEQFF

D: TRBD1
V: TRBV6-5
J: TRBJ1-1
size: NA
DNA: TGTGCCAGCAGCCGAACAGGGGCAAGTGAAGCTTTCTTT
CDR3: CASSRTGASEAFF

D: TRBD1
V: TRBV4-1
J: TRBJ1-4
size: NA
DNA: TGCGCCAGCAGCCCGCAGGGGGCGACTAATGAAAAACTGTTTTTT
CDR3: CASSPQGATNEKLFF

D: TRBD1
V: TRBV18
J: TRBJ2-1
size: NA
DNA: TGTGCCAGCTCACCGACAGGGATAACCTACAATGAGCAGTTCTTC
CDR3: CASSPTGITYNEQFF

D: NA
V: TRBV5-8
J: TRBJ1-3
size: NA
DNA: TGTGCCAGCAGCTTGGGGCCAGGGGAGTGGGACACCATATATTTT
CDR3: CASSLGPGEWDTIYF

D: TRBD2
V: TRBV7-2
J: TRBJ2-1
size: once
DNA: TGTGCCAGCAGCTCCCCGGGGGGCAATGAGCAGTTCTTC
CDR3: CASSSPGGNEQFF

D: NA
V: TRBV6-5
J: TRBJ1-2
size: few
DNA: TGTGCCAGCTCCAGGCGGGCTGAGGGCTACACCTTC
CDR3: CASSRRAEGYTF

D: TRBD2
V: TRBV11-1
J: TRBJ2-7
size: NA
DNA: TGTGCCAGCAGAAATAGCGGGGGCTACGAGCAGTACTTC
CDR3: CASRNSGGYEQYF